This entry is about one T cell receptor beta chain. The CDR3 has 16 amino acids. The ends lost 4 bases at V and 4 bases at J; junction bases unmatched: 4. The germline CDR1 and CDR2 sequences are LGHDT and YNNKEL (reference sequence). The source of the sample is a study of blood T cell repertoires in COVID-19. Study as a whole: Both acute and convalescent COVID-19 samples were obtained from the United States, Italy and Spain. Sample material is recorded as cDNA or gDNA derived from T cells, B-cell-depleted T cells, or PBMCs.

In terms of age and location, participants ranged from roughly 18 to 90 years and lived in about 25 US areas. Only in-frame clones appear in the TCRdb table, and some are missing; sequencing was by immunoSEQ multiplex PCR. Of about 260,000 clones in the sample, 80% to 90% were seen once. The chain couples TRBV3-1 (or the pseudogene TRBV3-2) to TRBJ2-1, with 13 positions matching TRBD2. The receptor was isolated from a man aged 25-40 years with acute COVID-19. The sample comprised PBMCs or T cells enriched from blood (not recorded which). CDR3 protein: CASSRGTSGVYNEQFF. CDR3 nucleotide sequence: TGTGCCAGCAGCCGAGGGACTAGCGGGGTTTACAATGAGCAGTTCTTC.